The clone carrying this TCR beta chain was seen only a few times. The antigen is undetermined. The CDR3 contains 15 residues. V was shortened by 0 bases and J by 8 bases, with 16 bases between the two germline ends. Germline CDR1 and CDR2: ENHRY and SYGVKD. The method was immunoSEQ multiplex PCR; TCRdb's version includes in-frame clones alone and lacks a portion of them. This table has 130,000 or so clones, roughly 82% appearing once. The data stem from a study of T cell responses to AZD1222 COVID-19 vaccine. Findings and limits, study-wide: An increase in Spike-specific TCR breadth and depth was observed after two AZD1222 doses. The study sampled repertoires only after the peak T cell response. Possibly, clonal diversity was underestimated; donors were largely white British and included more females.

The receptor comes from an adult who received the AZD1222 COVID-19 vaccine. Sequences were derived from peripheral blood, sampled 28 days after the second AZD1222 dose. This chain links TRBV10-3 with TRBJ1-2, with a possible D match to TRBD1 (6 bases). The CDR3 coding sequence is TGTGCCATCAGTGAGTCGACGGGCGAGGGGGTAGGCTACACCTTC. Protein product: CAISESTGEGVGYTF.